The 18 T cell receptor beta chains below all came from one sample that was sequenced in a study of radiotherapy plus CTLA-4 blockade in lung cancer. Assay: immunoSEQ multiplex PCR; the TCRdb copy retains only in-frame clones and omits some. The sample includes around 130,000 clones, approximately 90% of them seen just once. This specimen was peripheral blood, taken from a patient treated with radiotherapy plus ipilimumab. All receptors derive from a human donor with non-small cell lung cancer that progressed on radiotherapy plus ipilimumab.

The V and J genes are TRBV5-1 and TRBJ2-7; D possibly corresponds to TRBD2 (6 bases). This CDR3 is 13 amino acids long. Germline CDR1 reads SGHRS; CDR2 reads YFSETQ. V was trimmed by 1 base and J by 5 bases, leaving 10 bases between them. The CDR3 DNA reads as TGCGCCAGCAGCTTGACACTAGCCGACGAGCAGTACTTC. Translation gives CASSLTLADEQYF.

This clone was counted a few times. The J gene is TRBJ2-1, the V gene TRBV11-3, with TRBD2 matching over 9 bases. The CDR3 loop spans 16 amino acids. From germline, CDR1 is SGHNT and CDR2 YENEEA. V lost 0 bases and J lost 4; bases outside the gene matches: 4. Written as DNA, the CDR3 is TGTGCCAGCAGCTTAGATACCCTAGCGGGGTACAATGAGCAGTTCTTC. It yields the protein CASSLDTLAGYNEQFF.

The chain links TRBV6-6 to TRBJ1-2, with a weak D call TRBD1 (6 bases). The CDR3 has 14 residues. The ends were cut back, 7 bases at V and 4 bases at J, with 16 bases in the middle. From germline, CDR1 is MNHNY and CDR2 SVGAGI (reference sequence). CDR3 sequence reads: CASNHRDIGYGYTF. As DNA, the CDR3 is TGTGCCAGCAACCACAGGGATATCGGCTATGGCTACACCTTC.

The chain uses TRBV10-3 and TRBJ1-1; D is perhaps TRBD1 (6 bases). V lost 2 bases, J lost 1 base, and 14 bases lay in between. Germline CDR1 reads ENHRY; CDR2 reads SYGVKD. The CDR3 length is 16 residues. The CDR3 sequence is CAISEVITGPNTEAFF. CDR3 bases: TGTGCCATCAGTGAGGTAATAACAGGGCCGAACACTGAAGCTTTCTTT.

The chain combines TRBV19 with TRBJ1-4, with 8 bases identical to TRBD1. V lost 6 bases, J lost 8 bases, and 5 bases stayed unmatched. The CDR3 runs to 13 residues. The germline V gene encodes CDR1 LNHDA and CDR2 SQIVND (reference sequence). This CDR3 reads CASRRQGKEKLFF. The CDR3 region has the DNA TGTGCCAGTAGACGACAGGGGAAAGAAAAACTGTTTTTT.

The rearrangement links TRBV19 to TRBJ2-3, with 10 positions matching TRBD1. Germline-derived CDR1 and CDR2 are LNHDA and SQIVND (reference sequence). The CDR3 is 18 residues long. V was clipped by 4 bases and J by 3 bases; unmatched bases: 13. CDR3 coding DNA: TGTGCCAGTAGTACTGAAGGGGGGACAGGGGAGTCAACAGATACGCAGTATTTT. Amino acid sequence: CASSTEGGTGESTDTQYF.

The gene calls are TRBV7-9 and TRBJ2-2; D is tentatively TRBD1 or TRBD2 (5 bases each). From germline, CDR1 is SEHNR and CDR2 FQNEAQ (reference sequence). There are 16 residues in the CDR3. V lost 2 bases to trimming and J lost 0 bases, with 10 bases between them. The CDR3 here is CASSLLGPTNTGELFF. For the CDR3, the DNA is TGTGCCAGCAGCTTACTGGGACCTACGAACACCGGGGAGCTGTTTTTT.

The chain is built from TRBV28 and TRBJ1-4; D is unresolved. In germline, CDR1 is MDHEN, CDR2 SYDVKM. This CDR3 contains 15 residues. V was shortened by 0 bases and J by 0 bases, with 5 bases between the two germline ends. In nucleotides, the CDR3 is TGTGCCAGCAGTTTATGGAGAGCAACTAATGAAAAACTGTTTTTT. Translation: CASSLWRATNEKLFF. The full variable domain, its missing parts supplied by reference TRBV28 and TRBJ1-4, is DVKVTQSSRYLVKRTGEKVFLECVQDMDHENMFWYRQDPGLGLRLIYFSYDVKMKEKGDIPEGYSVSREKKERFSLILESASTNQTSMYLCASSLWRATNEKLFFGSGTQLSVL.

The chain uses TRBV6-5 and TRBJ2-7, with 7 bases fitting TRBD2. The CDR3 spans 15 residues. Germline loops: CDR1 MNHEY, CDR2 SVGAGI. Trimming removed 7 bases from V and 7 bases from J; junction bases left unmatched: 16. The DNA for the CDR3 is TGTGCCAGCACCGACTCGGGGGGACGGTCTCGTGAGCAGTACTTC. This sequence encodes CASTDSGGRSREQYF.

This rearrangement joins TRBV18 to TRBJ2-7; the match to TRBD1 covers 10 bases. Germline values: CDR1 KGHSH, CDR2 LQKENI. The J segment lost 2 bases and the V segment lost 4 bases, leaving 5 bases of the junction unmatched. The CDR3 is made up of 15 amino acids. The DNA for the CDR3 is TGTGCCAGCTCACTTGGACAGGGGGTCCCCTACGAGCAGTACTTC. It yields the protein CASSLGQGVPYEQYF.

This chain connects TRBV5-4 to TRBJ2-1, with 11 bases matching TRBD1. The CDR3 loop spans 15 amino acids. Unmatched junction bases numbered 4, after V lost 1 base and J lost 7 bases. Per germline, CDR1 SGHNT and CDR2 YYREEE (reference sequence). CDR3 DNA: TGTGCCAGCAGCTTGCGGACAGGGGGCGGGAATGAGCAGTTCTTC. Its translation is CASSLRTGGGNEQFF.

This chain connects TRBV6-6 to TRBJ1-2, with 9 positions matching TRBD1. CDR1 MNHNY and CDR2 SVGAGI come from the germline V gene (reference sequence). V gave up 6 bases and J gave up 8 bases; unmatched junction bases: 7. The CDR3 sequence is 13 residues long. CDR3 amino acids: CASSAGTGLGYTF. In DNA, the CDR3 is TGTGCCAGCAGCGCCGGGACAGGGTTGGGCTACACCTTC.

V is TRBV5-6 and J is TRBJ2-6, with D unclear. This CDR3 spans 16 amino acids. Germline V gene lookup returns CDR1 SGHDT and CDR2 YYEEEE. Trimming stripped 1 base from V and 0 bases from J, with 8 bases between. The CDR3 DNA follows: TGTGCCAGCAGCTTGCCTGAGACCTCTGGGGCCAACGTCCTGACTTTC. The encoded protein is CASSLPETSGANVLTF.

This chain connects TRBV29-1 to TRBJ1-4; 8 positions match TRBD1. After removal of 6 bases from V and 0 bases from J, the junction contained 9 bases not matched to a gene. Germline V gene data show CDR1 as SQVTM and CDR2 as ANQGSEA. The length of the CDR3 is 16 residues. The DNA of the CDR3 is TGCAGCGTGGGGGGGACAGGACGGGCAACTAATGAAAAACTGTTTTTT. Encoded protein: CSVGGTGRATNEKLFF.

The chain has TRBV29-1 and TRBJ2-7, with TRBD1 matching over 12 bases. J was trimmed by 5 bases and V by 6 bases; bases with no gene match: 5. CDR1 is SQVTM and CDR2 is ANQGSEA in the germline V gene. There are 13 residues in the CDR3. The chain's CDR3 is CSVGTGGINEQYF. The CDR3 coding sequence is TGCAGCGTCGGGACAGGGGGCATAAACGAGCAGTACTTC.

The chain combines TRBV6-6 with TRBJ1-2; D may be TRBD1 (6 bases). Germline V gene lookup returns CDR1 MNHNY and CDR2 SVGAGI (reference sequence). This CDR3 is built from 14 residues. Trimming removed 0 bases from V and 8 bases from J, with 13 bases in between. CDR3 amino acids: CASSYSGGARGYTF. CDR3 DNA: TGTGCCAGCAGTTACTCGGGGGGGGCACGCGGCTACACCTTC.

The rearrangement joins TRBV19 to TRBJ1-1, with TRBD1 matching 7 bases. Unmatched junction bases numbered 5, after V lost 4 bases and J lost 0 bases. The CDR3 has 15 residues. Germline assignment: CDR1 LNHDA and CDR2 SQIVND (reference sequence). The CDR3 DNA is TGTGCCAGTAGTAAAGAGACAGGGATGAACACTGAAGCTTTCTTT. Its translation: CASSKETGMNTEAFF. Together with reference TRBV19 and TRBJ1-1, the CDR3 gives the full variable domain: DGGITQSPKYLFRKEGQNVTLSCEQNLNHDAMYWYRQDPGQGLRLIYYSQIVNDFQKGDIAEGYSVSREKKESFPLTVTSAQKNPTAFYLCASSKETGMNTEAFFGQGTRLTVV.

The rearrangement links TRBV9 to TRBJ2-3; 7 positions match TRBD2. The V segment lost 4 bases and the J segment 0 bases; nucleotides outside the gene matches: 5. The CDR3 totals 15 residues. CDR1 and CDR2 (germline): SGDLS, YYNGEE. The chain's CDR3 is CASSPLATSTDTQYF. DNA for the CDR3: TGTGCCAGCAGCCCACTAGCGACCAGCACAGATACGCAGTATTTT.